The clone carrying this TCR beta chain was seen many times. No antigen is known for it. Newly diagnosed hyperthyroidism patients aged 18 to 65 years had disease lasting under 2 months. CDR1 and CDR2 from the germline V gene are SGHRS and YFSETQ. This CDR3 has 14 amino acids. V shed 4 bases and J 3 bases; nucleotides not matched to a gene: 7. What was amplified from RNA transcripts were TCR beta CDR3 regions. An initial round of RT-PCR targeting the TCR CDR3 relied on the HTBI primer set. TCRdb used MiXCR to reprocess the multiplex PCR reads, holding one entry per CDR3 protein. The sample contains about 690,000 distinct CDR3 sequences, roughly 17% of which appear only once. The sample belongs to a study of T cells in Graves' hyperthyroidism and ophthalmopathy. Study results and limitations: Among clonotypes expanded in thyroid above 0.001, most were also found in blood.

This receptor was identified in a man aged 50 or older with Graves' hyperthyroidism. The specimen was blood. The V gene is TRBV5-1, the J gene TRBJ2-7, with TRBD1 matching over 7 bases. CDR3 DNA sequence: TGCGCCAGCAGCCTGGAGGCAGGGGGCTACGAGCAGTACTTC. This encodes CASSLEAGGYEQYF.